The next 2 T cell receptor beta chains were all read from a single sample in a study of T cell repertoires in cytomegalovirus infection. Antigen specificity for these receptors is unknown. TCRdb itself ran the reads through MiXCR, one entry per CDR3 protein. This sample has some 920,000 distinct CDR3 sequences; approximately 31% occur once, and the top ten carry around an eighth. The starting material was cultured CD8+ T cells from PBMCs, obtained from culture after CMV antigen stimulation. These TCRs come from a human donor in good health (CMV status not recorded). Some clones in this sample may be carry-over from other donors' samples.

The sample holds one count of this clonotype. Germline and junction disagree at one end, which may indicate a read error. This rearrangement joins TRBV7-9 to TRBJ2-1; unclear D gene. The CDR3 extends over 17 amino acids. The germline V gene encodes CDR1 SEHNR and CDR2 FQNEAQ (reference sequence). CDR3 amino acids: CVSSLDPQLRSYNEQFF. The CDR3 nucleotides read TGTGTCAGCAGCTTAGATCCCCAACTCCGGAGCTACAATGAGCAGTTCTTC.

CDR3 nucleotide sequence: TGTGCCAGCAGCACCAATCCCTCCCAGGGCCTCATCTCCTACGAGCAGTACGTC. This encodes CASSTNPSQGLISYEQYV. The chain couples TRBV5-3 to TRBJ2-7; a weak D match, TRBD1 (5 bases). TRBV5-3 is reported as an ORF; its role is uncertain. There are 18 residues in the CDR3. With 8 bases removed from V and 0 bases from J, the gap between germline ends came to 27 bases.